The 5 T cell receptor beta chains listed next were all sequenced from one sample in a study of cytomegalovirus exposure and HLA in healthy donors. 13 Jbeta primers and 60 Vbeta primers were used for the PCR. Clones were sequenced by immunoSEQ multiplex PCR, and TCRdb holds only the in-frame ones, with some missing. Found here are about 160,000 clones, roughly four fifths of them singletons; the top ten hold 0.6% to 0.95%. Sequenced: PBMCs. All receptors derive from a female donor in good health and CMV-seronegative.

In its sample, this clone was seen once. The CDR3 region is CSAGTGGTQYF. DNA for the CDR3: TGCAGCGCCGGGACAGGGGGCACGCAGTATTTT. The chain carries TRBV29-1 and TRBJ2-3; 12 bases fit TRBD1. Germline assignment: CDR1 SQVTM and CDR2 ANQGSEA. The CDR3 has 11 amino acids. V lost 7 bases to trimming and J lost 9 bases; unmatched junction nucleotides: 2.

The chain couples TRBV13 to TRBJ2-4; D may be TRBD1 (5 bases). This CDR3 is built from 18 residues. CDR1 PRHDT and CDR2 FYEKMQ come from the germline V gene (reference sequence). Trimming cost V 2 bases and J 2 bases, with 19 bases left between them. CDR3 DNA: TGTGCCAGCAGCTTATGGCTCCAGGGTAGACTCTCCAAAAACATTCAGTACTTC. It yields the protein CASSLWLQGRLSKNIQYF.

The chain carries TRBV28 and TRBJ1-5; D perhaps matches TRBD1 (6 bases). Between the trimmed V and J ends, which lost 5 bases and 5 bases, there was a span of 16 bases. This CDR3 has 15 residues. Germline V gene data show CDR1 as MDHEN and CDR2 as SYDVKM. This CDR3 reads CASSLDSLRHQPQHF. CDR3 DNA: TGTGCCAGCAGTCTGGACAGTCTTCGACATCAGCCCCAGCATTTT.

The chain couples TRBV25-1 to TRBJ1-2; D is perhaps TRBD1 (6 bases). The CDR3 totals 13 residues. The germline CDR1 and CDR2 sequences are MGHDK and SYGVNS. The V end lost 5 bases, the J end lost 8 bases, and 15 bases lay between the germline ends. CDR3 DNA sequence: TGTGCCAGCAGTAGGCAGGGGTTGGGAGGCTACACCTTC. This gives the protein CASSRQGLGGYTF.

V is TRBV5-1 and J is TRBJ1-3; 11 bases fit TRBD1. The CDR3 consists of 19 residues. Trimming cost V 0 bases and J 0 bases; bases outside gene matches: 8. Germline V lookup: CDR1 SGHRS, CDR2 YFSETQ. In nucleotides, the CDR3 is TGCGCCAGCAGCTTGGGGACAGGGGGCTCCCTTACCTCTGGAAACACCATATATTTT. This gives the protein CASSLGTGGSLTSGNTIYF.